Below are 4 T cell receptor beta chains sequenced from a single sample in a study of cytomegalovirus exposure and HLA in healthy donors. 60 Vbeta and 13 Jbeta primers were used in PCR. TCRdb keeps only in-frame clones here, not all; method: immunoSEQ multiplex PCR. The data hold 100,000 or so clones, with over 70% observed a single time. Material for sequencing was PBMCs. The receptors were gathered from a man aged 50-60 years in good health and CMV-seronegative.

The chain carries TRBV6-5 and TRBJ1-2; unclear D gene. Germline V gene data show CDR1 as MNHEY and CDR2 as SVGAGI. There are 13 residues in the CDR3. Between the trimmed V and J ends, which lost 6 bases and 3 bases, there was a span of 11 bases. CDR3 in DNA: TGTGCCAGCAGCCGACGGGGTGACTATGGCTACACCTTC. Its protein product is CASSRRGDYGYTF.

The chain employs TRBV5-6 and TRBJ1-4, with 10 nucleotides matching TRBD1. V gave up 1 base and J gave up 8 bases; unmatched junction bases: 11. CDR3 length: 17 residues. CDR1 SGHDT and CDR2 YYEEEE come from the germline V gene. The CDR3 sequence is CASSLIAPRTGGEKLFF. The CDR3 coding sequence is TGTGCCAGCAGCTTGATAGCCCCCAGGACAGGGGGGGAAAAACTGTTTTTT.

This clone was recorded a few times. The V and J genes are TRBV15 and TRBJ2-5, with TRBD2 matching 11 bases. In germline, CDR1 is LNHNV, CDR2 YYDKDF (reference sequence). V lost 5 bases, J lost 6 bases, and 8 bases stayed unmatched. The CDR3 sequence is 15 residues long. The CDR3 DNA is TGTGCCACCAGCCGGTCCCTAGCGGGGGGACAGACCCAGTACTTC. It specifies CATSRSLAGGQTQYF. The variable domain in full, completed from reference TRBV15 and TRBJ2-5, reads DAMVIQNPRYQVTQFGKPVTLSCSQTLNHNVMYWYQQKSSQAPKLLFHYYDKDFNNEADTPDNFQSRRPNTSFCFLDIRSPGLGDTAMYLCATSRSLAGGQTQYFGPGTRLLVL.

V gene TRBV7-2 combines with J gene TRBJ1-4; TRBD1 aligns across 9 bases. This CDR3 comprises 14 residues. Germline loops: CDR1 SGHTA, CDR2 FQGNSA. J lost 8 bases, V lost 4 bases, and 5 bases had no gene match. This chain's CDR3 is CASSSGQGREKLFF. The CDR3 DNA reads as TGTGCCAGCAGCTCGGGACAGGGAAGGGAAAAACTGTTTTTT.